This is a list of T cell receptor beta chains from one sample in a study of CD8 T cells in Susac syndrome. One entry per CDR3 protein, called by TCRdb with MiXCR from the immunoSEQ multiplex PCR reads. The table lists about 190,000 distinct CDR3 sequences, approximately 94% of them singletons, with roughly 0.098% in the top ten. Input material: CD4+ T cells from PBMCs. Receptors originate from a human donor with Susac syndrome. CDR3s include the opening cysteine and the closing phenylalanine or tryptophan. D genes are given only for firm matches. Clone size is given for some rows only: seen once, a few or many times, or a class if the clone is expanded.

TGTGCCACCAGCAGAGATCAGGGATCCTACAATGAGCAGTTCTTC	CATSRDQGSYNEQFF	TRBJ2-1	NA	NA	TRBV15
TGCGCCAGCAGCCCGGGACACCAGAACACCGGGGAGCTGTTTTTT	CASSPGHQNTGELFF	TRBJ2-2	NA	NA	TRBV4-3
TGTGCCACCAGGGGTCCGGGGACTGAAGCTTTCTTT	CATRGPGTEAFF	TRBJ1-1	NA	NA	TRBV10-3
TGCAGCGTTCCGGGACAGGGGGGCACCGGGGAGCTGTTTTTT	CSVPGQGGTGELFF	TRBJ2-2	once	TRBD1	TRBV29-1
TGCAGTGCTATGCGGGGGATCCAAGAGACCCAGTACTTC	CSAMRGIQETQYF	TRBJ2-5	NA	TRBD2	TRBV20-1
TGCAGTGCATCACTAACCCAGGCAGTCAGTCGTGGCTACACCTTC	CSASLTQAVSRGYTF	TRBJ1-2	NA	NA	TRBV20-1
TGTGCCAGCAGCCAAGACGTAGCGGGGACTCCCTACGAGCAGTACTTC	CASSQDVAGTPYEQYF	TRBJ2-7	NA	TRBD2	TRBV3-1
TGTGCCAGCAGTTTCGGGGGAACAGATACGCAGTATTTT	CASSFGGTDTQYF	TRBJ2-3	few	NA	TRBV5-6
TGTGCCAGCTCGCCGTACGGGGGGTCCTACAATGAGCAGTTCTTC	CASSPYGGSYNEQFF	TRBJ2-1	NA	TRBD2	TRBV18
TGTGCCAGCAGCTCCGGGGTGACTAGCACAGATACGCAGTATTTT	CASSSGVTSTDTQYF	TRBJ2-3	NA	NA	TRBV7-3
TGCAGCGTCTCACAGGGGACGGACACTGAAGCTTTCTTT	CSVSQGTDTEAFF	TRBJ1-1	NA	TRBD1	TRBV29-1
TGCGCCAGCAGCCAAGTTGGACTAGCGGGGGGGCAGGGTGAGCAGTTCTTC	CASSQVGLAGGQGEQFF	TRBJ2-1	once	TRBD2	TRBV4-1
TGCAGCGGGCTTAGCGGGGTCACAGATACGCAGTATTTT	CSGLSGVTDTQYF	TRBJ2-3	NA	TRBD2	TRBV29-1
TGTGCCAGCAGCTCGGGGGTTTGGCCCTTGAACACTGAAGCTTTCTTT	CASSSGVWPLNTEAFF	TRBJ1-1	NA	NA	TRBV7-9
TGTGCCAGCAGTTTGCGGGGTCCTACGCAAGAGACCCAGTACTTC	CASSLRGPTQETQYF	TRBJ2-5	NA	NA	TRBV12-3/TRBV12-4
TGTGCCTGGAGGTCGTCGGGGCGGGGGGAGCTGTTTTTT	CAWRSSGRGELFF	TRBJ2-2	NA	NA	TRBV30
TGTGCCAGCTCACCGGGACTAGCGGGGTCGTTGAACATTCAGTACTTC	CASSPGLAGSLNIQYF	TRBJ2-4	NA	TRBD2	TRBV18
TGTGCCAGCAGCCAAAGACAAAACTCCTATAATTCACCCCTCCACTTT	CASSQRQNSYNSPLHF	TRBJ1-6	once	NA	TRBV3-1
TGCAGCGTTGAAGAGAGCACTAGCGGGGGCCTATTTCAAGAGACCCAGTACTTC	CSVEESTSGGLFQETQYF	TRBJ2-5	NA	TRBD2	TRBV29-1
TGTGCCAGCTCACCACAGGGAATTGGAAACACCATATATTTT	CASSPQGIGNTIYF	TRBJ1-3	NA	NA	TRBV18
TGCAGTGCTAGAGAAATACAGATACAAGAGACCCAGTACTTC	CSAREIQIQETQYF	TRBJ2-5	NA	NA	TRBV20-1
TGCAGCGTTGAGGGGGGACTTACAACAGATACGCAGTATTTT	CSVEGGLTTDTQYF	TRBJ2-3	NA	NA	TRBV29-1
TGCGCCAGCAGCACCCTCCCCCCCGTACCGGAGCAGTTCTTC	CASSTLPPVPEQFF	TRBJ2-1	NA	NA	TRBV5-1
TGTGCCAGCAGTGAAGGATCGATGGGTCGGAGGAACACTGAAGCTTTCTTT	CASSEGSMGRRNTEAFF	TRBJ1-1	NA	NA	TRBV6-1
TGCGCCAGCAGATTTGACAGGTACGAGCAGTACTTC	CASRFDRYEQYF	TRBJ2-7	NA	NA	TRBV5-1
TGTGCCAGCAGCCAAGTGGGGGCTCATGGCTACACCTTC	CASSQVGAHGYTF	TRBJ1-2	NA	NA	TRBV14
TGCGCCAGCAGCTTGGAGGGCAGGGTCTATGGCTACACCTTC	CASSLEGRVYGYTF	TRBJ1-2	NA	NA	TRBV5-1
TGCGCCAGCAGCTTGGCAGGGGGCCATTCCGCTGAAGCTTTCTTT	CASSLAGGHSAEAFF	TRBJ1-1	NA	TRBD1	TRBV5-1
TGTGCCAGCACTACTCCCCCCAGGGGAACTAGCACAGATACGCAGTATTTT	CASTTPPRGTSTDTQYF	TRBJ2-3	NA	NA	TRBV28
TGTGCCAGCAGACGGACTAGCGGGGATAGAGGAGATACGCAGTATTTT	CASRRTSGDRGDTQYF	TRBJ2-3	NA	TRBD2	TRBV6-1
TGTGCCAGCAGTTCGACTACCGGGCCCCCAAATCACACAGATACGCAGTATTTT	CASSSTTGPPNHTDTQYF	TRBJ2-3	NA	NA	TRBV2
TGCAGCGTCGCGAGGGTACAGGGGACTGTCTACGAGCAGTACTTC	CSVARVQGTVYEQYF	TRBJ2-7	NA	NA	TRBV29-1
TGTGCCAGCAGCTTACGGGGGCTTAATAATGAAAAACTGTTTTTT	CASSLRGLNNEKLFF	TRBJ1-4	NA	NA	TRBV7-6
TGTGCCAGCAGTGACTGGGGGGGCGATAATTCACCCCTCCACTTT	CASSDWGGDNSPLHF	TRBJ1-6	NA	NA	TRBV25-1
TGTGCCTGGACAAGGTTGTCCGGGGAGCTGTTTTTT	CAWTRLSGELFF	TRBJ2-2	NA	NA	TRBV30
TGTGCCAGCAGGGGACGGAATAATTCACCCCTCCACTTT	CASRGRNNSPLHF	TRBJ1-6	NA	NA	TRBV11-2
TGTGCCAGCAGTGAACAGGTTTTTTCATCTGGGGCCAACGTCCTGACTTTC	CASSEQVFSSGANVLTF	TRBJ2-6	NA	NA	TRBV2
TGCAGTGCTCTCCAAAGGACAGCTCCCTACGAGCAGTACTTC	CSALQRTAPYEQYF	TRBJ2-7	NA	NA	TRBV20-1
TGTGCCAGCAGCCCCTGGGGGATCAATCAGCCCCAGCATTTT	CASSPWGINQPQHF	TRBJ1-5	NA	NA	TRBV9
TGCGCCAGCAGCTTGGCGAGGGGGCCCACAGATACGCAGTATTTT	CASSLARGPTDTQYF	TRBJ2-3	NA	TRBD1	TRBV5-1
TGTGCCAGCAGCGTTACTACTCTTATGGAGACCCAGTACTTC	CASSVTTLMETQYF	TRBJ2-5	NA	NA	TRBV6-1
TGTGCCAGCACATTACAGGGGAGCTCCGGGGCCAACGTCCTGACTTTC	CASTLQGSSGANVLTF	TRBJ2-6	NA	TRBD1	TRBV2
TGTGCCATCAGGACAGGGGTGGAGCAGTACTTC	CAIRTGVEQYF	TRBJ2-7	NA	TRBD1	TRBV10-3
TGTGCCAGCAGCCTGACCCTAGACTGGGATACGCAGTATTTT	CASSLTLDWDTQYF	TRBJ2-3	NA	NA	TRBV3-1
TGTGCCAGCAGCTTAGATGGGGGGGGAGAGACCCAGTACTTC	CASSLDGGGETQYF	TRBJ2-5	NA	TRBD2	TRBV7-2
TGCAGTGCAGAAGGACGGTATGAAGCTTTCTTT	CSAEGRYEAFF	TRBJ1-1	NA	NA	TRBV20-1
TGTGCCAGCAGCTTAGCGGCAGGGGGCCTCCACTTT	CASSLAAGGLHF	TRBJ1-6	NA	TRBD1	TRBV7-9
TGTGCCAGCAGTCAAAGGGGGGGGGCCAAAAACATTCAGTACTTC	CASSQRGGAKNIQYF	TRBJ2-4	NA	NA	TRBV5-6
TGTGCCAGCAGCTCAGGAGTGGGGAGAGGCTACACCTTC	CASSSGVGRGYTF	TRBJ1-2	NA	NA	TRBV7-2
TGCGCCAGCAGCTTCGGGACGGAGACCTACGAGCAGTACTTC	CASSFGTETYEQYF	TRBJ2-7	NA	NA	TRBV5-1